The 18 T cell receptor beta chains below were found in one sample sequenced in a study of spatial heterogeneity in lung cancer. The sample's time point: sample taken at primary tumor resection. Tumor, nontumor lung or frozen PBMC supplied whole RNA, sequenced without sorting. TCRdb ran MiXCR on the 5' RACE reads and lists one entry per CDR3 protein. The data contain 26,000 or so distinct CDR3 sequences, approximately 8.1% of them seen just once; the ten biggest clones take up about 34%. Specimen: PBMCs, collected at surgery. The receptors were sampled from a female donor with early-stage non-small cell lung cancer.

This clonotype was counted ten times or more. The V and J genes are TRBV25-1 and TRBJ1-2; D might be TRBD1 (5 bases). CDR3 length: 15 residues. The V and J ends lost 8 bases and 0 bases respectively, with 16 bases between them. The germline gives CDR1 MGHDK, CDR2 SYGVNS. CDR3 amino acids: CASSSGTHANYGYTF. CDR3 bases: TGTGCCAGCTCTAGTGGGACTCACGCTAACTATGGCTACACCTTC.

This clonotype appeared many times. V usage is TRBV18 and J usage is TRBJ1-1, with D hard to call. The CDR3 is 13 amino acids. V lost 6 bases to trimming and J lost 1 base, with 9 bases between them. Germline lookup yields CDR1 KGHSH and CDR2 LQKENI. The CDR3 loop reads CASSSGKNTEAFF. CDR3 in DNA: TGTGCCAGCTCGTCCGGGAAGAACACTGAAGCTTTCTTT.

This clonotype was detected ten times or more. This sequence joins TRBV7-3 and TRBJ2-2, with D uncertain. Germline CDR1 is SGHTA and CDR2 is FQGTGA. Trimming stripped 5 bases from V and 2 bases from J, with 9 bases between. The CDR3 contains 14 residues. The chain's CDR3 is CASSQMANTGELFF. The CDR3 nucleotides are TGTGCCAGCAGCCAAATGGCAAACACCGGGGAGCTGTTTTTT. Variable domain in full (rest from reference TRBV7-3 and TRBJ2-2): GAGVSQTPSNKVTEKGKYVELRCDPISGHTALYWYRQSLGQGPEFLIYFQGTGAADDSGLPNDRFFAVRPEGSVSTLKIQRTERGDSAVYLCASSQMANTGELFFGEGSRLTVL.

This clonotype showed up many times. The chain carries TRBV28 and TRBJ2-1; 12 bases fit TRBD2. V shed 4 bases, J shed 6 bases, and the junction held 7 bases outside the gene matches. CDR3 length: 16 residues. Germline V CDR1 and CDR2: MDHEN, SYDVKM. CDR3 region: CASSSLGLAGSNEQFF. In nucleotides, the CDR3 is TGTGCCAGCAGTTCTCTTGGACTAGCGGGATCCAATGAGCAGTTCTTC.

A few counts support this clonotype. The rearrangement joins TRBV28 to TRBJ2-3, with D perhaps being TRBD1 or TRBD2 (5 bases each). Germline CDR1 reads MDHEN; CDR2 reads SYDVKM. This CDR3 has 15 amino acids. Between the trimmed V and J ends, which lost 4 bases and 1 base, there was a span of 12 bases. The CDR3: CASSSYRDGTDTQYF. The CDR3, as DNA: TGTGCCAGCAGTTCGTACCGGGACGGCACAGATACGCAGTATTTT. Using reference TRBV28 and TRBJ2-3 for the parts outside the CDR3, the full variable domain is DVKVTQSSRYLVKRTGEKVFLECVQDMDHENMFWYRQDPGLGLRLIYFSYDVKMKEKGDIPEGYSVSREKKERFSLILESASTNQTSMYLCASSSYRDGTDTQYFGPGTRLTVL.

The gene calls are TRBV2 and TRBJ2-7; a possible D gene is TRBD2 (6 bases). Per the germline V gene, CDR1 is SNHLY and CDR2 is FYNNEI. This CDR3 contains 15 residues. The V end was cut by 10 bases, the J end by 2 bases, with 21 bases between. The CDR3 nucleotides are TGTGCCACCCAGATCGGGGGATCTAATACCTACGAGCAGTACTTC. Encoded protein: CATQIGGSNTYEQYF.

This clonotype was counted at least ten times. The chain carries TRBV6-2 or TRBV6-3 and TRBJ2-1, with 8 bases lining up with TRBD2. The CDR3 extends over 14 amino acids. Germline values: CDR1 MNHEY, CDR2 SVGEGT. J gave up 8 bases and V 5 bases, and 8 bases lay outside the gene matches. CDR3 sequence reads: CASSKPGLEYEQFF. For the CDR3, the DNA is TGTGCCAGCAGTAAACCGGGACTAGAGTATGAGCAGTTCTTC.

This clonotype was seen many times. CDR3 sequence reads: CASRMIQASGTQYF. DNA for the CDR3: TGTGCCAGCAGGATGATACAGGCCTCGGGGACCCAGTACTTC. V usage is TRBV6-5 and J usage is TRBJ2-5; D possibly corresponds to TRBD1 (5 bases). V was trimmed by 6 bases and J by 7 bases, leaving 18 bases between them. Germline CDR1 and CDR2: MNHEY and SVGAGI. This CDR3 is 14 amino acids long.

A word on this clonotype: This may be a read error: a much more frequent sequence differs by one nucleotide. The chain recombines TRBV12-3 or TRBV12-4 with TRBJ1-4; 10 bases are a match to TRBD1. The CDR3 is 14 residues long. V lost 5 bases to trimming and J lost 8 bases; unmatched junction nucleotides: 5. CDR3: CASSLGDRGEKLFF. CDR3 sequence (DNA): TGTGCCAGCAGTCTCGGGGACAGGGGCGAAAAACTGTTTTTT.

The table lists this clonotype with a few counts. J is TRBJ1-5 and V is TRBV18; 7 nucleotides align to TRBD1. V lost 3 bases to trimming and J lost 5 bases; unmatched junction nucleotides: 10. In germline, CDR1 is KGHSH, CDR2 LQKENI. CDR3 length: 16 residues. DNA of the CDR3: TGTGCCAGCTCACCGGACAGACAGGGTGTTGATCAGCCCCAGCATTTT. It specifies CASSPDRQGVDQPQHF.

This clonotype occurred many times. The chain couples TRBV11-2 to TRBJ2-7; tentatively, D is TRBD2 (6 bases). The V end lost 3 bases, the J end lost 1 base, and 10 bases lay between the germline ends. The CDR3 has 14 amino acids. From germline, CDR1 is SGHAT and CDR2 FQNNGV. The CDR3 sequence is CASSFGTRSYEQYF. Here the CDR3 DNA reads TGTGCCAGCAGCTTCGGGACTCGATCCTACGAGCAGTACTTC.

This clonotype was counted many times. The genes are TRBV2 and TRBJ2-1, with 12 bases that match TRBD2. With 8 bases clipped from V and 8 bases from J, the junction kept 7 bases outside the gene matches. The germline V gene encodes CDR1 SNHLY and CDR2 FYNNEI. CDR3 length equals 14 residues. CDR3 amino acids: CASGNGLAGHEQFF. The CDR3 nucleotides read TGTGCCAGCGGAAACGGACTAGCGGGACATGAGCAGTTCTTC. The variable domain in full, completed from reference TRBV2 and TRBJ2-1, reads EPEVTQTPSHQVTQMGQEVILRCVPISNHLYFYWYRQILGQKVEFLVSFYNNEISEKSEIFDDQFSVERPDGSNFTLKIRSTKLEDSAMYFCASGNGLAGHEQFFGPGTRLTVL.

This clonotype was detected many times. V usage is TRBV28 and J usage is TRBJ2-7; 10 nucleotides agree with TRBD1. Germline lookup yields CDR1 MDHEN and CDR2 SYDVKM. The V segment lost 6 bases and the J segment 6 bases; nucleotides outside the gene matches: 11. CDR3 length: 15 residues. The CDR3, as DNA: TGTGCCAGCAGGCCAAGGGACAGGGGTTCAGTCGAGCAGTACTTC. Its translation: CASRPRDRGSVEQYF. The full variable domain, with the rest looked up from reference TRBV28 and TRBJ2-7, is DVKVTQSSRYLVKRTGEKVFLECVQDMDHENMFWYRQDPGLGLRLIYFSYDVKMKEKGDIPEGYSVSREKKERFSLILESASTNQTSMYLCASRPRDRGSVEQYFGPGTRLTVT.

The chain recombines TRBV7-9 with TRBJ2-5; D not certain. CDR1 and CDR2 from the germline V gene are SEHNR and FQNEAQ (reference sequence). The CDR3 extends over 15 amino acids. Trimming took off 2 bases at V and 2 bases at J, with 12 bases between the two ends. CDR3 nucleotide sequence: TGTGCCAGCAGCTTAACGGGCGCAGTGCAAGAGACCCAGTACTTC. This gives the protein CASSLTGAVQETQYF.

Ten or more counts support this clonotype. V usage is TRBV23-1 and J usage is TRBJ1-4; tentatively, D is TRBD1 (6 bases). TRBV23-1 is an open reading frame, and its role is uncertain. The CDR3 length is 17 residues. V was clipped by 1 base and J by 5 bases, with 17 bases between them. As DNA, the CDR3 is TGCGCCAGCAGTCAATTTGAATATCGGACAGCGAATGAAAAACTGTTTTTT. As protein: CASSQFEYRTANEKLFF.

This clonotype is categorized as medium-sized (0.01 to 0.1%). The CDR3 nucleotides are TGTGCCAGCAGTTTAGGTCGGGCCACCGGGGAGCTGTTTTTT. This translates into CASSLGRATGELFF. This rearrangement joins TRBV27 to TRBJ2-2, with D uncertain. The CDR3 has 14 residues. Trimming shortened V by 2 bases and J by 4 bases, and 8 bases separated the two germline ends. CDR1 MNHEY and CDR2 SMNVEV come from the germline V gene (reference sequence).

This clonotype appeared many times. CDR3 nucleotides: TGTGCCAGCAGCTTAGCCCCCGAGAGCTCCTACGAGCAGTACTTC. Amino acids: CASSLAPESSYEQYF. The chain carries TRBV11-2 and TRBJ2-7; no clear D. The CDR3 is 15 amino acids. Trimming took off 1 base at V and 0 bases at J, with 10 bases between the two ends. Germline CDR1 reads SGHAT; CDR2 reads FQNNGV.

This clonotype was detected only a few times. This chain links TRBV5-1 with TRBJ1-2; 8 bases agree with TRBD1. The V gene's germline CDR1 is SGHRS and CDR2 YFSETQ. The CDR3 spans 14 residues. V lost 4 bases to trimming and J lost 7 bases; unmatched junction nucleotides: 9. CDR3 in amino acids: CASSHGQGALGYTF. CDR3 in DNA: TGCGCCAGCAGCCACGGACAGGGAGCGCTTGGCTACACCTTC.